Listed here is a single T cell receptor beta chain. This sample is part of a study of cytomegalovirus exposure and HLA in healthy donors. About the study: The 120 validation repertoires and the approximately 630 first-cohort repertoires shared a platform, a later analysis reported.

The repertoire was sequenced with immunoSEQ multiplex PCR; TCRdb's copy has only in-frame clones and lacks some. Among about 200,000 clones listed, around 84% were seen once. The sample comprised PBMCs. The sequence was obtained from a woman aged 25 to 39 in good health and CMV-seropositive.

In nucleotides, the CDR3 is TGTGCCAGCACTGACTCGACAGGGCTCCCTTATGGCTACACCTTC. This translates into CASTDSTGLPYGYTF. This sequence joins TRBV6-1 and TRBJ1-2, with 7 bases aligning to TRBD1. The germline CDR1 and CDR2 sequences are MNHNS and SASEGT. This CDR3 is built from 15 residues. V shed 7 bases and J 5 bases; nucleotides not matched to a gene: 13.